The rows below give T cell receptor beta chains drawn from one sample of a study of shared clonotypes between healthy human individuals. The assay was immunoSEQ multiplex PCR, and TCRdb's table has in-frame clones only and misses some. Seen here are over a million clones, about 96% observed once, and the top ten hold approximately 1.1%. Specimen: naive CD4+ T cells sorted from blood. The source of these receptors is a man in his thirties or forties in good health. The CDR3 runs from the conserved cysteine through the conserved F or W. The D gene is left open where the match is weak. Size values are once, few and many counts, or a class for expanded clones, and some rows have none.

CDR3nt,CDR3aa,abundance,j_gene,v_gene,d_gene
TGTGCCAGTACAGTAATGAACACTGAAGCTTTCTTT,CASTVMNTEAFF,NA,TRBJ1-1,TRBV2,NA
TGCGCCAGCAGCTTAGCGGGAGGCAAATCAGATACGCAGTATTTT,CASSLAGGKSDTQYF,NA,TRBJ2-3,TRBV5-1,TRBD2
TGTGCCAGCAGCCTGAGGTCTAGCGGGGCCTCCTACGAGCAGTACTTC,CASSLRSSGASYEQYF,NA,TRBJ2-7,TRBV5-8,TRBD2
TGTGCCAGCAGCTTATCCCCCAGGGGGAAGATCGGGGAGCTGTTTTTT,CASSLSPRGKIGELFF,NA,TRBJ2-2,TRBV11-2,TRBD1
TGTGCCAGCAGCTTGTTGGCCTCAGATACGCAGTATTTT,CASSLLASDTQYF,NA,TRBJ2-3,TRBV5-6,NA
TGTGCCAGCACCCAAGGCGGGACTAGCCCTACCGGGGAGCTGTTTTTT,CASTQGGTSPTGELFF,NA,TRBJ2-2,TRBV18,TRBD2
TGTGCCAGCAGCTTGATAGGTAGAGGGTCCGGGAACACTGAAGCTTTCTTT,CASSLIGRGSGNTEAFF,NA,TRBJ1-1,TRBV5-5,NA
TGTGCCAGCAGCGTGGGGAGGGGACAGCGATCCTACGAGCAGTACTTC,CASSVGRGQRSYEQYF,NA,TRBJ2-7,TRBV9,NA
TGTGCCACCAGCAGAGATTTCGCAAATGAGCAGTTCTTC,CATSRDFANEQFF,once,TRBJ2-1,TRBV15,NA
TGCGCCAGCAGCTCCCCTCGGGACAGTAGCACAGATACGCAGTATTTT,CASSSPRDSSTDTQYF,NA,TRBJ2-3,TRBV5-1,TRBD1
TGTGCCAGCAGCCCGGAACAGGGCGGTGAGCAGTTCTTC,CASSPEQGGEQFF,NA,TRBJ2-1,TRBV2,NA
TGCGCCAGCAGTCACTCGACAGGGGGTGGAGGAGAGACCCAGTACTTC,CASSHSTGGGGETQYF,NA,TRBJ2-5,TRBV5-1,TRBD1
TGCGCCAGCAGTAAGGACCTCCTCCTGGATACGCAGTATTTT,CASSKDLLLDTQYF,NA,TRBJ2-3,TRBV10-1,NA
TGTGCCAGCAGCTTAGACAGGGCAACCAGCACAGATACGCAGTATTTT,CASSLDRATSTDTQYF,NA,TRBJ2-3,TRBV7-2,NA
TGTGCCAGCAGTTACGACAGGGTTTACGAGCAGTACTTC,CASSYDRVYEQYF,NA,TRBJ2-7,TRBV6-6,TRBD1
TGCAGCGTACGCCGGGACATAGACGCAGATACGCAGTATTTT,CSVRRDIDADTQYF,NA,TRBJ2-3,TRBV29-1,NA
TGTGCCAGCAGAGGAGGGGAGCTGTTTTTT,CASRGGELFF,NA,TRBJ2-2,TRBV28,NA
TGTGCCAGCAGCCAAGTGACAGGGGGTGCCAACGTCCTGACTTTC,CASSQVTGGANVLTF,NA,TRBJ2-6,TRBV14,TRBD1
TGTGCCAGTAAAGGGTCAACCTCAACCCCCCAAGAGACCCAGTACTTC,CASKGSTSTPQETQYF,NA,TRBJ2-5,TRBV19,NA
TGTGCCAGCAGTTACGCGGGACAGGGAGGAAACACCATATATTTT,CASSYAGQGGNTIYF,once,TRBJ1-3,TRBV6-5,TRBD1
TGTGCCAGTAGTATGTGGGGAGGACAGGGGAGCAATCAGCCCCAGCATTTT,CASSMWGGQGSNQPQHF,NA,TRBJ1-5,TRBV19,TRBD1
TGTGCCAGCAGCTGGTCTGCGGGGGGACAGGGGAGGGAAGAGACCCAGTACTTC,CASSWSAGGQGREETQYF,NA,TRBJ2-5,TRBV5-6,TRBD1
TGTGCCAGCAGCAAAGTCAGGACAGTTAGCTCCTACAATGAGCAGTTCTTC,CASSKVRTVSSYNEQFF,NA,TRBJ2-1,TRBV21-1,NA
TGTGCCAGCCTCCGGTGGGGGTATGGTGCGTACGAGCAGTACTTC,CASLRWGYGAYEQYF,NA,TRBJ2-7,TRBV28,NA
TGTGCCAGCAGCTTAGGACAGCCTACCTACGAGCAGTACTTC,CASSLGQPTYEQYF,NA,TRBJ2-7,TRBV7-9,NA
TGTGCCAGCAGTGAAGTGGGACTGAGTAATGAAAAACTGTTTTTT,CASSEVGLSNEKLFF,NA,TRBJ1-4,TRBV6-1,NA
TGTGCCAGCAGCTTGGAAGGTCTAGCGGGAGGGGGTGAGCAGTTCTTC,CASSLEGLAGGGEQFF,once,TRBJ2-1,TRBV5-4,TRBD2
TGTGCCAGTAGTATGTGGGGGAACGAGCAGTTCTTC,CASSMWGNEQFF,NA,TRBJ2-1,TRBV19,NA
TGTGCCAGCAGACCGGCGGACAGCTCCTACAATGAGCAGTTCTTC,CASRPADSSYNEQFF,once,TRBJ2-1,TRBV28,NA
TGTGCCAGCAGAACTGGTGTCGGGACTGAAGCTTTCTTT,CASRTGVGTEAFF,NA,TRBJ1-1,TRBV27,NA
TGTGCCAGCACCCCCGCCGGGACTAGCGGGACGAAGTTCTTC,CASTPAGTSGTKFF,once,TRBJ2-1,TRBV7-9,TRBD2
TGTGCCAGCAGCTTGTTCGGCGGTGGTAAAGAGACCCAGTACTTC,CASSLFGGGKETQYF,NA,TRBJ2-5,TRBV5-8,NA
TGTGCCAGTAGTATAACTAAGGGGTACAATGAGCAGTTCTTC,CASSITKGYNEQFF,NA,TRBJ2-1,TRBV19,NA
TGCGCCAGCAGCTTGGGACGGCGGGGGCGAACTATTTCCTACGAGCAGTACTTC,CASSLGRRGRTISYEQYF,NA,TRBJ2-7,TRBV5-1,NA
TGTGCCAGCTCACCGAGGACTAGCGGGAGTAATGCCGGGGAGCTGTTTTTT,CASSPRTSGSNAGELFF,NA,TRBJ2-2,TRBV18,TRBD2
TGTGCCAGCTCGAGACAGGTTTACGAGCAGTACTTC,CASSRQVYEQYF,NA,TRBJ2-7,TRBV18,NA
TGTGCCAGCTCACCACCAGGAGCGGACTCCTACAATGAGCAGTTCTTC,CASSPPGADSYNEQFF,NA,TRBJ2-1,TRBV18,NA
TGCAGCGTTGTTCCCAACCCGGGACACCTCATGAACACTGAAGCTTTCTTT,CSVVPNPGHLMNTEAFF,once,TRBJ1-1,TRBV29-1,NA
TGCGCCAGCAGCCAACAAAGATGGGATACGCAGTATTTT,CASSQQRWDTQYF,NA,TRBJ2-3,TRBV4-3,NA
TGTGCCAGCAGCTTGGCCGGGACTAGCGGGAGAGAGACCCAGTACTTC,CASSLAGTSGRETQYF,NA,TRBJ2-5,TRBV5-4,TRBD2
TGTGCCAGCAGTGACCCCAGACAGGGTACAGATACGCAGTATTTT,CASSDPRQGTDTQYF,NA,TRBJ2-3,TRBV6-4,TRBD1
TGTGCCAGCAGCGCTCAGGTACTCACTGAAGCTTTCTTT,CASSAQVLTEAFF,NA,TRBJ1-1,TRBV9,NA
TGTGCCAGCAGTTACGTGAGGCAAGAGACCCAGTACTTC,CASSYVRQETQYF,NA,TRBJ2-5,TRBV6-5,NA